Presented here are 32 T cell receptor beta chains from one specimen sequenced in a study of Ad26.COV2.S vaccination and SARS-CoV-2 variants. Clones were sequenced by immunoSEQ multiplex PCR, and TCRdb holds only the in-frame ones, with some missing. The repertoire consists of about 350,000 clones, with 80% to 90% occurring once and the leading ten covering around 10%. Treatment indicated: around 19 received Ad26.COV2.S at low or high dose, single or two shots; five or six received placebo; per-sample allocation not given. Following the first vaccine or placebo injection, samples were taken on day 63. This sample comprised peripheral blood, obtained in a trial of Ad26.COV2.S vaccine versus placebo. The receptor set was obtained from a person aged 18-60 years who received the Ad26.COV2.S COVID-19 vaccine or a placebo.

Here the CDR3 DNA reads TGTGCCAGCAGAAAACAGGGCTATGGCTACACCTTC. The encoded protein is CASRKQGYGYTF. The chain carries TRBV25-1 and TRBJ1-2, with D tentatively TRBD1 (6 bases). CDR1 is MGHDK and CDR2 is SYGVNS in the germline V gene. V gave up 6 bases and J gave up 4 bases, with 9 bases separating them. This CDR3 spans 12 amino acids.

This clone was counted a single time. CDR3 nucleotides: TGTGCCAGCTCACAAGCAGGGGGCGCTTATGAAAAACTGTTTTTT. This translates into CASSQAGGAYEKLFF. The chain combines TRBV18 with TRBJ1-4; 8 bases are a match to TRBD1. CDR1 is KGHSH and CDR2 is LQKENI in the germline V gene. CDR3 length equals 15 residues. Trimming at V came to 4 bases and at J to 6 bases, leaving 7 bases not matched to a gene.

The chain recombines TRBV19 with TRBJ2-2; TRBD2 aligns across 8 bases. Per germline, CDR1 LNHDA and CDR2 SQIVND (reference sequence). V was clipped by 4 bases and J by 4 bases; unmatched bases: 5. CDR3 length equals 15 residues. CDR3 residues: CASSTSGTSTGELFF. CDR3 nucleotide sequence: TGTGCCAGTAGTACCTCCGGGACTAGCACCGGGGAGCTGTTTTTT. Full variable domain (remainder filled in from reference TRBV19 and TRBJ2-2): DGGITQSPKYLFRKEGQNVTLSCEQNLNHDAMYWYRQDPGQGLRLIYYSQIVNDFQKGDIAEGYSVSREKKESFPLTVTSAQKNPTAFYLCASSTSGTSTGELFFGEGSRLTVL.

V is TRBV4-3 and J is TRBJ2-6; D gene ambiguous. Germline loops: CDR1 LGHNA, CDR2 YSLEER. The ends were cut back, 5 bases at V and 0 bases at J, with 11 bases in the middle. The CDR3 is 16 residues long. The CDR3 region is CASSTPIFSGANVLTF. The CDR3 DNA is TGCGCCAGCAGCACGCCAATTTTCTCTGGGGCCAACGTCCTGACTTTC.

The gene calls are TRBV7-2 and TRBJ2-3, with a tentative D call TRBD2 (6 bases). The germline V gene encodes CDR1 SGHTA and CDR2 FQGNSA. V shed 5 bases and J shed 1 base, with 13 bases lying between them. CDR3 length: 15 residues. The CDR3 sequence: CASSLGGRGTDTQYF. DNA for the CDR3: TGTGCCAGCAGCCTGGGGGGACGGGGCACAGATACGCAGTATTTT.

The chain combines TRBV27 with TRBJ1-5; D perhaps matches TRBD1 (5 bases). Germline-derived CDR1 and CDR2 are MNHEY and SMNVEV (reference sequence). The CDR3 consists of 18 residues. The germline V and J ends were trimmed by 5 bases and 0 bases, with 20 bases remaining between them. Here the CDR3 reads CASSPFYRWGSSNQPQHF. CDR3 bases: TGTGCCAGCAGTCCATTTTATAGGTGGGGGTCTAGCAATCAGCCCCAGCATTTT.

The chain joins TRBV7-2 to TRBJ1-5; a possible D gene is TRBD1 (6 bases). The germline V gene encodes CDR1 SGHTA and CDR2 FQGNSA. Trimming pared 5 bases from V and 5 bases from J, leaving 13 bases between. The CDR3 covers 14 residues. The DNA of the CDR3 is TGTGCCAGCAGCCAATTTGGACAGTATCAGCCCCAGCATTTT. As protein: CASSQFGQYQPQHF.

Written as DNA, the CDR3 is TGTGCCAGCAGCTTGGACACAATTGGCGGCTACACCTTC. This gives the protein CASSLDTIGGYTF. The chain links TRBV5-4 to TRBJ1-2; D gene ambiguous. CDR1 and CDR2 (germline): SGHNT, YYREEE (reference sequence). V was clipped by 0 bases and J by 8 bases, with 11 bases between them. This CDR3 contains 13 residues.

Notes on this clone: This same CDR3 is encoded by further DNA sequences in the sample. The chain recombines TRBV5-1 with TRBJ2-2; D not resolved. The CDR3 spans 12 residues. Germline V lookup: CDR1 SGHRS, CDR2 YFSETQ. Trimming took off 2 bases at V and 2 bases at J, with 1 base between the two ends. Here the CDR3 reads CASSFNTGELFF. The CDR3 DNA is TGCGCCAGCAGCTTTAACACCGGGGAGCTGTTTTTT. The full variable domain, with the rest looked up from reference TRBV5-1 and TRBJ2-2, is KAGVTQTPRYLIKTRGQQVTLSCSPISGHRSVSWYQQTPGQGLQFLFEYFSETQRNKGNFPGRFSGRQFSNSRSEMNVSTLELGDSALYLCASSFNTGELFFGEGSRLTVL.

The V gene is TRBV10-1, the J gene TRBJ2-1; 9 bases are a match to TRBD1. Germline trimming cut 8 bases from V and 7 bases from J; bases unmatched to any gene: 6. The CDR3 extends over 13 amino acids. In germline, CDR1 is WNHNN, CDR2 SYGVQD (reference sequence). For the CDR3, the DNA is TGCGCCAGCGGTGGGACAGGGTGGAATGAGCAGTTCTTC. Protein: CASGGTGWNEQFF.

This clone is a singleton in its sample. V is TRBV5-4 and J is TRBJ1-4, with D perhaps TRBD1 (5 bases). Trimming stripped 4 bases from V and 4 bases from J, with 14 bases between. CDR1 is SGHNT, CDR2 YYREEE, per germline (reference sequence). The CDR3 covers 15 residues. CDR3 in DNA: TGTGCCAGCAGCAATCCGGGACGGGATAATGAAAAACTGTTTTTT. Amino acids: CASSNPGRDNEKLFF. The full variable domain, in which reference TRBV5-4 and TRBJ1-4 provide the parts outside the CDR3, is ETGVTQSPTHLIKTRGQQVTLRCSSQSGHNTVSWYQQALGQGPQFIFQYYREEENGRGNFPPRFSGLQFPNYSSELNVNALELDDSALYLCASSNPGRDNEKLFFGSGTQLSVL.

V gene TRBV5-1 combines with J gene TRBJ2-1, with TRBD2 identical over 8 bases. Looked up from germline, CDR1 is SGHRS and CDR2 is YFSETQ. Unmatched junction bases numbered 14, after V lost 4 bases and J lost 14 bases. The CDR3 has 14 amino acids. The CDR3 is CASSPGSGSRLEFF. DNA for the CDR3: TGCGCCAGCAGCCCCGGGAGCGGGAGTCGATTGGAGTTCTTC. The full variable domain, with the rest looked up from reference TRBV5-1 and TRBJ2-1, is KAGVTQTPRYLIKTRGQQVTLSCSPISGHRSVSWYQQTPGQGLQFLFEYFSETQRNKGNFPGRFSGRQFSNSRSEMNVSTLELGDSALYLCASSPGSGSRLEFFGPGTRLTVL.

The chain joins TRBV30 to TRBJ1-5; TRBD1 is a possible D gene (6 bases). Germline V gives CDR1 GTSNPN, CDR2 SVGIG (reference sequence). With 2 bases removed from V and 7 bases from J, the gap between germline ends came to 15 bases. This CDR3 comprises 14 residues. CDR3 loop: CAWSSVSGGQPQHF. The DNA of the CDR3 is TGTGCCTGGAGTTCAGTATCGGGGGGCCAGCCCCAGCATTTT. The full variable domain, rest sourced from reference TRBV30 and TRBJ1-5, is SQTIHQWPATLVQPVGSPLSLECTVEGTSNPNLYWYRQAAGRGLQLLFYSVGIGQISSEVPQNLSASRPQDRQFILSSKKLLLSDSGFYLCAWSSVSGGQPQHFGDGTRLSIL.

The CDR3 bases are TGTGCCAGCAGTGGGCAGGGGTGGACTGAAGCTTTCTTT. Protein: CASSGQGWTEAFF. This chain connects TRBV25-1 to TRBJ1-1; D possibly corresponds to TRBD1 (6 bases). Per the germline V gene, CDR1 is MGHDK and CDR2 is SYGVNS. Trimming took off 4 bases at V and 5 bases at J, with 11 bases between the two ends. This CDR3 has 13 residues.

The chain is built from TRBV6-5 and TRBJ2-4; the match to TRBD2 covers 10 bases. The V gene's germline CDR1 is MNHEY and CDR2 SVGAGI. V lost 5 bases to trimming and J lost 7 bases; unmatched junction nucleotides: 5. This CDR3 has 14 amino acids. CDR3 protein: CASSLLAGGNIQYF. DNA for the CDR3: TGTGCCAGCAGTCTATTAGCGGGAGGTAACATTCAGTACTTC.

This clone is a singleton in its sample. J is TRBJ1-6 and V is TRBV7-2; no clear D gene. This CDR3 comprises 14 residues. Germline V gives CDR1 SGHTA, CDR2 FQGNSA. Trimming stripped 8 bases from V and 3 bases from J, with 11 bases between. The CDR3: CASSPWDYNSPLHF. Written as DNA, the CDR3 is TGTGCCAGCTCGCCCTGGGACTATAATTCACCCCTCCACTTT. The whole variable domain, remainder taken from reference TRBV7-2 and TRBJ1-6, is GAGVSQSPSNKVTEKGKDVELRCDPISGHTALYWYRQSLGQGLEFLIYFQGNSAPDKSGLPSDRFSAERTGGSVSTLTIQRTQQEDSAVYLCASSPWDYNSPLHFGNGTRLTVT.

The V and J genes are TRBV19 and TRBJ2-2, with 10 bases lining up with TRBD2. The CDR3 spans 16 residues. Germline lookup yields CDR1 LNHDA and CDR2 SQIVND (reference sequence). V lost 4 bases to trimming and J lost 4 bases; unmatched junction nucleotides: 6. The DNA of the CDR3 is TGTGCCAGTAGTAGGGGGGGACTAGCGATCACCGGGGAGCTGTTTTTT. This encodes CASSRGGLAITGELFF.

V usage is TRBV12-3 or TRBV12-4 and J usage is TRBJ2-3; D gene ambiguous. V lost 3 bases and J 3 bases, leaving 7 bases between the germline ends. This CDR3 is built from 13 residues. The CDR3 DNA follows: TGTGCCAGCAGTTTGGGGTATACAGATACGCAGTATTTT. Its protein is CASSLGYTDTQYF.

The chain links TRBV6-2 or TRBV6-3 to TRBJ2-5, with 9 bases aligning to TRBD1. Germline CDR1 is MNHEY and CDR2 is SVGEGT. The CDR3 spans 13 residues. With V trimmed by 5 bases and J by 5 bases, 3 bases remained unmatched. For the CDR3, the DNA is TGTGCCAGCAGTCGCGGGACAGGGGAGACCCAGTACTTC. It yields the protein CASSRGTGETQYF.

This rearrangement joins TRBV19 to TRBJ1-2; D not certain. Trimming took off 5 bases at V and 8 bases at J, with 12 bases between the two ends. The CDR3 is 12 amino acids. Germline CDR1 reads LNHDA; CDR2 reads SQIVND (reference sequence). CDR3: CASSGGREGYTF. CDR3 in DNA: TGTGCCAGTAGTGGAGGTCGGGAGGGCTACACCTTC.

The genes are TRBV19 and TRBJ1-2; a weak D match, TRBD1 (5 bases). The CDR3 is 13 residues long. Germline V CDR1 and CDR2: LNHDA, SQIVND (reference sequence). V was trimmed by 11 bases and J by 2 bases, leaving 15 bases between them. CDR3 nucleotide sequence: TGTGCCGCGAGGGACCGCGGCAACTATGGCTACACCTTC. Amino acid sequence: CAARDRGNYGYTF.

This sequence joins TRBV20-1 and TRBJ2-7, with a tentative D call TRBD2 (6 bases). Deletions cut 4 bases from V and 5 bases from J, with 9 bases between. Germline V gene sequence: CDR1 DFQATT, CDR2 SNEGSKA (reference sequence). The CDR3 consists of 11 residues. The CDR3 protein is CSAMSGHEQYF. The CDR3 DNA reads TGCAGTGCTATGAGCGGGCACGAGCAGTACTTC.

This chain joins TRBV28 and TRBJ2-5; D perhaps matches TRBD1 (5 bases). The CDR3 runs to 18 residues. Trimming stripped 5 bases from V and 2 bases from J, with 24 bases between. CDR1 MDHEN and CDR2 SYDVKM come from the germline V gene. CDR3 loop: CASSTNYQGVVGQETQYF. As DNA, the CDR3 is TGTGCCAGCAGTACCAATTATCAGGGTGTGGTAGGTCAAGAGACCCAGTACTTC. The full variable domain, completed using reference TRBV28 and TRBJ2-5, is DVKVTQSSRYLVKRTGEKVFLECVQDMDHENMFWYRQDPGLGLRLIYFSYDVKMKEKGDIPEGYSVSREKKERFSLILESASTNQTSMYLCASSTNYQGVVGQETQYFGPGTRLLVL.

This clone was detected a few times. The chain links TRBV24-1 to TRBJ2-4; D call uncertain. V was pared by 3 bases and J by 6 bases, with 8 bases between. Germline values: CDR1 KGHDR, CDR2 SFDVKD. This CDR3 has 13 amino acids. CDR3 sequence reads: CATSDEKLNIQYF. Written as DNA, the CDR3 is TGTGCCACCAGTGATGAAAAATTAAACATTCAGTACTTC.

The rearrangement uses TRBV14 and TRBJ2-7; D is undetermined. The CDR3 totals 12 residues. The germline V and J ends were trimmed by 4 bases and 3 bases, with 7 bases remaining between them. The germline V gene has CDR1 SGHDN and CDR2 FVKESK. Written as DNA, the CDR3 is TGTGCCAGCAGCCTTTCCGGCTACGAGCAGTACTTC. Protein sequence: CASSLSGYEQYF.

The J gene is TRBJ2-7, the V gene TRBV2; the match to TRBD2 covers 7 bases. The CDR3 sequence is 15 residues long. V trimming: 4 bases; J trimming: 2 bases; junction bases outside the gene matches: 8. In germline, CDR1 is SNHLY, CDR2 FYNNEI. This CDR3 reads CASSALAGYTYEQYF. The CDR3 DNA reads TGTGCCAGCAGTGCCTTAGCGGGCTATACCTACGAGCAGTACTTC.

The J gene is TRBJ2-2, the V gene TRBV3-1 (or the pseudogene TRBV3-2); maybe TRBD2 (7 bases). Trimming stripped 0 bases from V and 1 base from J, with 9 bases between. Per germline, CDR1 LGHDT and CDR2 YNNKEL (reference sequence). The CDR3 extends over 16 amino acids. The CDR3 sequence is CASSQEGGLNTGELFF. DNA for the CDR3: TGTGCCAGCAGCCAAGAGGGGGGGCTGAACACCGGGGAGCTGTTTTTT.

Here the CDR3 DNA reads TGTGCCTGGAGTGTCCCCGCCGGCGCAGATACGCAGTATTTT. This encodes CAWSVPAGADTQYF. V and J are TRBV30 and TRBJ2-3; the D is unclear. Trimming removed 0 bases at V and 4 bases at J, with 11 bases between. The CDR3 has 14 residues. Germline CDR1 GTSNPN, CDR2 SVGIG (reference sequence).

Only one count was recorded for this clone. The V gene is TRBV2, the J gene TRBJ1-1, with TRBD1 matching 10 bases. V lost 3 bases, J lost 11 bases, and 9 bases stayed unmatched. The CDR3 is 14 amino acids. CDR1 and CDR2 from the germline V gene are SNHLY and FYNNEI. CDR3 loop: CASSEDTGTGAAFF. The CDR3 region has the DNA TGTGCCAGCAGTGAGGATACCGGGACAGGGGCGGCTTTCTTT.

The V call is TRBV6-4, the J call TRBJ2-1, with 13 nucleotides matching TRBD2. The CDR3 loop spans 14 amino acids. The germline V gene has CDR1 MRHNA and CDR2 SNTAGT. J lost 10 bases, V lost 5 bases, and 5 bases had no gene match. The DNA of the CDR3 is TGTGCCAGCAGTCGACTAGCGGGAGGTGGGGAGCAGTTCTTC. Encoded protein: CASSRLAGGGEQFF.

DNA of the CDR3: TGTGCCAGCAGATCGACAGGGACGAACACTGAAGCTTTCTTT. Its translation: CASRSTGTNTEAFF. The chain has TRBV5-8 and TRBJ1-1, with 7 bases aligning to TRBD1. The CDR3 has 14 amino acids. CDR1 is SGHTS and CDR2 is YDEGEE in the germline V gene. V lost 5 bases to trimming and J lost 1 base; unmatched junction nucleotides: 5.

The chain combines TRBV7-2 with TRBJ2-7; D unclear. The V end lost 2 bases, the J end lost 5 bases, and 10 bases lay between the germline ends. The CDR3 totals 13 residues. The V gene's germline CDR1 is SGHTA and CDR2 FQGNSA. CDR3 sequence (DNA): TGTGCCAGCAGCTTACGTATTTCCGACGAGCAGTACTTC. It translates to CASSLRISDEQYF.